This T cell receptor beta chain came from a study of blood T cell repertoires in COVID-19. Looking at the study overall: Samples representing acute and convalescent COVID-19 were sourced from the United States, Italy and Spain.

The data were produced by immunoSEQ multiplex PCR, yet TCRdb's version contains in-frame clones alone and is incomplete. This table holds some 170,000 clones, around four fifths found once. Participants were placed into cohorts based on the clinical history they reported. Cohort 3 recovery required two negative PCRs, clearance, or symptom resolution. Input material: PBMCs or T cells enriched from blood (not recorded which). This sequence originates from a woman in her 50s who had recovered from COVID-19.

The DNA of the CDR3 is TGCGCCAGCAGCTTGATTGTCACTAGCGGGAGGGCCGTCGTAGATACGCAGTATTTT. This encodes CASSLIVTSGRAVVDTQYF. The chain uses TRBV5-1 and TRBJ2-3; 13 bases map to TRBD2. J gave up 5 bases and V 1 base, and 13 bases lay outside the gene matches. Germline V gives CDR1 SGHRS, CDR2 YFSETQ. The CDR3 has 19 amino acids.